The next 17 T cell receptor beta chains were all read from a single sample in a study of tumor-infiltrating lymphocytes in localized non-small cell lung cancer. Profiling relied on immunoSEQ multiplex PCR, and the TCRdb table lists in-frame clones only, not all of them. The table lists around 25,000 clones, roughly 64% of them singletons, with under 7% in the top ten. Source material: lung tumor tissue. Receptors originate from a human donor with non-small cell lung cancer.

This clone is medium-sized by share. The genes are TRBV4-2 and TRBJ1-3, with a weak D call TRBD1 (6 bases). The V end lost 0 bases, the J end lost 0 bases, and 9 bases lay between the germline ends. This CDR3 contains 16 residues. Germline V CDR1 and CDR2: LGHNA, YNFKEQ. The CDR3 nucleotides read TGTGCCAGCAGCCAAGATGGACAGAACTCTGGAAACACCATATATTTT. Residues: CASSQDGQNSGNTIYF.

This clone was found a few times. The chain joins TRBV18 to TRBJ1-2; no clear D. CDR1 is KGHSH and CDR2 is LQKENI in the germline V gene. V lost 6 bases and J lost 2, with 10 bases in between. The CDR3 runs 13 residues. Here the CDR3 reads CASSQSTNYGYTF. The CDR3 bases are TGTGCCAGCTCTCAGAGCACCAACTATGGCTACACCTTC.

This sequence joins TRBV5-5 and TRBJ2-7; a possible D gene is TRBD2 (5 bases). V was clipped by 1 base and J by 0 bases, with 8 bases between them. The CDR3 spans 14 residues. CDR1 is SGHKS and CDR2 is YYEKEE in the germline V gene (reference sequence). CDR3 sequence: CASSLRGLSYEQYF. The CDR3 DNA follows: TGTGCCAGCAGCTTGAGAGGGCTCTCCTACGAGCAGTACTTC.

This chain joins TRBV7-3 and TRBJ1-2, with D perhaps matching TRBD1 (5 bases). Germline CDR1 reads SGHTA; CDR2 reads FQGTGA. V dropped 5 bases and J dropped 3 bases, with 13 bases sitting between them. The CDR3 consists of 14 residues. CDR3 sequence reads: CASSPDGGDYGYTF. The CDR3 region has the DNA TGTGCCAGCAGCCCGGACGGGGGGGACTATGGCTACACCTTC.

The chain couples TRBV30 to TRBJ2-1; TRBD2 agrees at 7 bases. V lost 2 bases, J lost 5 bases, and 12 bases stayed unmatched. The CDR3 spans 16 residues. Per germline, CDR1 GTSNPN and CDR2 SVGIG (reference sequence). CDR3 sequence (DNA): TGTGCCTGGAGTCCCCGTTGGGCGGGAGACCACAATGAGCAGTTCTTC. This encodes CAWSPRWAGDHNEQFF.

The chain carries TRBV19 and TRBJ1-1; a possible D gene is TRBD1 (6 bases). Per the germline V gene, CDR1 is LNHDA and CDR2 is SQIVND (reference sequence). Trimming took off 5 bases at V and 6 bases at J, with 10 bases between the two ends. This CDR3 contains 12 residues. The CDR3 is CASSWKGAEAFF. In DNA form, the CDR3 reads TGTGCCAGTAGTTGGAAGGGGGCTGAAGCTTTCTTT.

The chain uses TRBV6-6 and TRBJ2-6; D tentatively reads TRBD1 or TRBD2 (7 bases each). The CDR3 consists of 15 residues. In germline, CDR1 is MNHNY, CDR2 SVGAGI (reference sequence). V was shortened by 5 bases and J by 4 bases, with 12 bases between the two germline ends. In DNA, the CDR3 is TGTGCCAGCAGTCAGGGGGGGGACGGGGCCAACGTCCTGACTTTC. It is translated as CASSQGGDGANVLTF.

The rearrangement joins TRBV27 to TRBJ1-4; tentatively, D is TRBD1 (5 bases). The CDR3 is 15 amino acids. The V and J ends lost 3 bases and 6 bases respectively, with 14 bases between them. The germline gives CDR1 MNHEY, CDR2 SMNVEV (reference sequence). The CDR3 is CASSFVGTEHEKLFF. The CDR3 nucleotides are TGTGCCAGCAGTTTTGTCGGGACGGAGCATGAAAAACTGTTTTTT.

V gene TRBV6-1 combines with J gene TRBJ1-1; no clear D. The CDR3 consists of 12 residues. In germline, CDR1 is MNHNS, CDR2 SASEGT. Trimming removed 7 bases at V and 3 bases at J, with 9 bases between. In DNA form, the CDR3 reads TGTGCCAGCACAGGAAGATACACTGAAGCTTTCTTT. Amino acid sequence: CASTGRYTEAFF.

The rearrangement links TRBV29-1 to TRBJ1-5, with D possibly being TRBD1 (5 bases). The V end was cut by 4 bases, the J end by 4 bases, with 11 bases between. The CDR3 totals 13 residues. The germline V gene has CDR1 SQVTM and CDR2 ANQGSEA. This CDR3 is CSVARARNQPQHF. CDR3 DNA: TGCAGCGTTGCCAGGGCCCGAAATCAGCCCCAGCATTTT.

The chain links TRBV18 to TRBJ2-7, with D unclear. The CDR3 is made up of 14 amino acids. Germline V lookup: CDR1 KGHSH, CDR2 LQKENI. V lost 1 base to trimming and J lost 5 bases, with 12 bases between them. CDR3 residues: CASSPQSLEDEQYF. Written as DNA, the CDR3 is TGTGCCAGCTCACCACAGAGTTTAGAGGACGAGCAGTACTTC.

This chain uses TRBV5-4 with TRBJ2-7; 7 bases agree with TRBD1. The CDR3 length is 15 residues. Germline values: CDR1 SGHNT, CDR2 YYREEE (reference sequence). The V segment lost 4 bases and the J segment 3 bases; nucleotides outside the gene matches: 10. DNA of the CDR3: TGTGCCAGCAGCCCTGGGACAGCCCAACTCTACGAGCAGTACTTC. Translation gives CASSPGTAQLYEQYF.

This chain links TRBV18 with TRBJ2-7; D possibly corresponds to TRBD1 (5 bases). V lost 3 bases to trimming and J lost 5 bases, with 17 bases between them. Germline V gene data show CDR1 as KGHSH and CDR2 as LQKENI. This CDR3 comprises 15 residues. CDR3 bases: TGTGCCAGCTCACCTAGGCAGGGTGTTAGGAACGAGCAGTACTTC. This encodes CASSPRQGVRNEQYF.

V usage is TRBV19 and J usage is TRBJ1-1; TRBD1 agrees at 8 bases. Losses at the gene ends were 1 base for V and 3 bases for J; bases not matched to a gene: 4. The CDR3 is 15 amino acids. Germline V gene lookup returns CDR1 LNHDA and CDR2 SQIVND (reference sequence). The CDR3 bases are TGTGCCAGTAGTATAGCAGCGACAGGGGACACTGAAGCTTTCTTT. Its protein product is CASSIAATGDTEAFF.

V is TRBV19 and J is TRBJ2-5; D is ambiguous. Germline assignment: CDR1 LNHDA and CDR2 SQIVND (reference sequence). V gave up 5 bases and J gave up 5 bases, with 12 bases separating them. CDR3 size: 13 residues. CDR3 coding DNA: TGTGCCAGTAGTGGGCAGGCTCGGGAGACCCAGTACTTC. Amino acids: CASSGQARETQYF.

The CDR3 DNA reads TGTGCCTGCGGGACTTTCCAAGAGACCCAGTACTTC. Translated: CACGTFQETQYF. The rearrangement joins TRBV30 to TRBJ2-5; D is perhaps TRBD2 (6 bases). Germline CDR1 and CDR2: GTSNPN and SVGIG (reference sequence). With 6 bases removed from V and 1 base from J, the gap between germline ends came to 9 bases. The CDR3 consists of 12 residues.

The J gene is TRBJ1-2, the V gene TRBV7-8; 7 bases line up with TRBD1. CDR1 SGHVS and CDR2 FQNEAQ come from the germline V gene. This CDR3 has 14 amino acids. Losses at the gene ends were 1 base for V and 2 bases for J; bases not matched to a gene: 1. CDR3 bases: TGTGCCAGCAGCTTAGAGGGACAGAACTATGGCTACACCTTC. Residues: CASSLEGQNYGYTF.